Below are 16 T cell receptor beta chains sequenced from a single sample in a study of control samples from healthy donors and cancer patients (dated by TCRdb to 2019 to 2021). The library was generated by the immunoSEQ multiplex PCR assay. TCRdb retrieved this table from immuneACCESS and kept in-frame rearrangements only. Not all clones are present; in checked studies, unresolved V genes account for under half, and no reason is known for the remainder. For this sample the table gives roughly 8,500 clones, of which roughly 90% were detected only once. Around 20% of the sample rests with the top ten. The source material was PBMCs. All receptors derive from a man in his 60s with colorectal cancer.

The rearrangement links TRBV4-3 to TRBJ1-2; D perhaps matches TRBD1 (6 bases). CDR1 and CDR2 (germline): LGHNA, YSLEER. The CDR3 runs 14 residues. The germline V and J ends were trimmed by 5 bases and 8 bases, with 18 bases remaining between them. The CDR3 region has the DNA TGCGCCAGCAGCTGGCGCCGGGGGGCAGACGGCTACACCTTC. This sequence encodes CASSWRRGADGYTF.

The CDR3, as DNA: TGTGCCAGCAGCCCGGATCCGGGTAGTAACTATGGCTACACCTTC. It codes for CASSPDPGSNYGYTF. The chain combines TRBV5-6 with TRBJ1-2, with D unresolved. V lost 4 bases to trimming and J lost 1 base, with 14 bases between them. CDR3 length equals 15 residues. Germline V lookup: CDR1 SGHDT, CDR2 YYEEEE.

This rearrangement joins TRBV24-1 to TRBJ1-4; 7 bases map to TRBD1. The CDR3 sequence is 13 residues long. Germline CDR1 reads KGHDR; CDR2 reads SFDVKD. Trimming removed 7 bases from V and 6 bases from J; junction bases left unmatched: 4. The CDR3 DNA follows: TGTGCCACCAGCGAAGGGACAGATGAAAAACTGTTTTTT. Amino acid sequence: CATSEGTDEKLFF.

The chain combines TRBV5-4 with TRBJ1-1, with 7 bases identical to TRBD1. The trim removed 4 bases at V and 0 bases at J, leaving 3 bases unmatched. The CDR3 consists of 14 residues. Germline loops: CDR1 SGHNT, CDR2 YYREEE (reference sequence). CDR3: CASSRDRVNTEAFF. The CDR3 DNA reads TGTGCCAGCAGCCGTGACAGGGTGAACACTGAAGCTTTCTTT. Variable domain in full (rest from reference TRBV5-4 and TRBJ1-1): ETGVTQSPTHLIKTRGQQVTLRCSSQSGHNTVSWYQQALGQGPQFIFQYYREEENGRGNFPPRFSGLQFPNYSSELNVNALELDDSALYLCASSRDRVNTEAFFGQGTRLTVV.

This clone was recorded only once. This chain connects TRBV5-1 to TRBJ1-5, with TRBD1 as a possible D gene (5 bases). This CDR3 is built from 13 residues. Germline V gene data show CDR1 as SGHRS and CDR2 as YFSETQ. V lost 5 bases and J lost 7, with 13 bases in between. The CDR3, as DNA: TGCGCCAGCAGGGGGCGCGAGGACCAGCCCCAGCATTTT. This sequence encodes CASRGREDQPQHF.

The V call is TRBV3-1 (or the pseudogene TRBV3-2), the J call TRBJ2-7; D is uncertain. Germline assignment: CDR1 LGHDT and CDR2 YNNKEL (reference sequence). V was clipped by 2 bases and J by 0 bases, with 8 bases between them. The CDR3 contains 14 residues. CDR3: CASSQFTISYEQYF. CDR3 nucleotides: TGTGCCAGCAGCCAATTCACCATCTCCTACGAGCAGTACTTC.

This clone was seen a single time. The chain combines TRBV9 with TRBJ2-5; D unresolved. CDR1 SGDLS and CDR2 YYNGEE come from the germline V gene. The V and J ends lost 3 bases and 4 bases respectively, with 16 bases between them. This CDR3 has 15 amino acids. CDR3 in amino acids: CASSGSLVLGETQYF. CDR3 DNA: TGTGCCAGCAGCGGAAGCTTGGTTCTTGGAGAGACCCAGTACTTC.

The chain links TRBV7-2 to TRBJ1-5; D is undetermined. The germline V gene has CDR1 SGHTA and CDR2 FQGNSA. Trimming shortened V by 2 bases and J by 8 bases, and 13 bases separated the two germline ends. The CDR3 has 14 amino acids. CDR3 sequence: CASSLRLGLEPQHF. CDR3 DNA: TGTGCCAGCAGCTTACGGTTGGGTTTGGAGCCCCAGCATTTT.

This chain links TRBV6-5 with TRBJ1-1; D gene uncertain. Trimming stripped 6 bases from V and 4 bases from J, with 18 bases between. The CDR3 totals 15 residues. Germline V lookup: CDR1 MNHEY, CDR2 SVGAGI. The CDR3 region is CASSLSNLVGTEAFF. CDR3 DNA: TGTGCCAGCAGCCTCTCTAATTTGGTGGGCACTGAAGCTTTCTTT.

This rearrangement joins TRBV7-2 to TRBJ2-1, with 10 bases aligning to TRBD2. Germline V gene sequence: CDR1 SGHTA, CDR2 FQGNSA. The trim removed 6 bases at V and 7 bases at J, leaving 9 bases unmatched. There are 15 residues in the CDR3. CDR3 in DNA: TGTGCCAGCAGAGTCAGCGGGGGGGCTCGGAATGAGCAGTTCTTC. It translates to CASRVSGGARNEQFF. Full variable domain (outside the CDR3, taken from reference TRBV7-2 and TRBJ2-1): GAGVSQSPSNKVTEKGKDVELRCDPISGHTALYWYRQSLGQGLEFLIYFQGNSAPDKSGLPSDRFSAERTGGSVSTLTIQRTQQEDSAVYLCASRVSGGARNEQFFGPGTRLTVL.

The chain links TRBV7-8 to TRBJ2-3; 9 bases are a match to TRBD1. The CDR3 sequence is 15 residues long. V lost 7 bases to trimming and J lost 4 bases; unmatched junction nucleotides: 9. Germline CDR1 reads SGHVS; CDR2 reads FQNEAQ. CDR3 loop: CASTELRTGADTQYF. The CDR3, as DNA: TGTGCCAGCACCGAACTTCGGACAGGGGCAGATACGCAGTATTTT.

This chain connects TRBV10-2 to TRBJ2-7; no definite D call. V lost 0 bases, J lost 3 bases, and 12 bases lay in between. CDR1 is WSHSY and CDR2 is SAAADI in the germline V gene. CDR3 size: 15 residues. In nucleotides, the CDR3 is TGCGCCAGCAGTGAGTCTTTTCGGGCAGGCTACGAGCAGTACTTC. Its translation is CASSESFRAGYEQYF.

This chain connects TRBV18 to TRBJ2-5; maybe TRBD1 (6 bases). This CDR3 is 15 amino acids long. V dropped 6 bases and J dropped 4 bases, with 18 bases sitting between them. Germline assignment: CDR1 KGHSH and CDR2 LQKENI. Written as DNA, the CDR3 is TGTGCCAGCTCCCAAAGCAGGGGCGGTATAGAGACCCAGTACTTC. Translating it yields CASSQSRGGIETQYF.

The chain combines TRBV5-6 with TRBJ1-3; 7 positions agree with TRBD1. This CDR3 is built from 16 residues. From germline, CDR1 is SGHDT and CDR2 YYEEEE. J lost 2 bases, V lost 2 bases, and 7 bases had no gene match. DNA for the CDR3: TGTGCCAGCAGCTTCCAGGGGGTTACTGCTGGAAACACCATATATTTT. Translation: CASSFQGVTAGNTIYF.

The V and J genes are TRBV30 and TRBJ1-2; perhaps TRBD1 as D (5 bases). V was cut by 4 bases and J by 3 bases, with 15 bases left in between. Germline assignment: CDR1 GTSNPN and CDR2 SVGIG (reference sequence). CDR3 length equals 14 residues. CDR3 sequence: CAWTGFPIDYGYTF. The CDR3 nucleotides are TGTGCCTGGACAGGGTTCCCCATCGACTATGGCTACACCTTC.

This clone was counted a single time. This sequence joins TRBV7-2 and TRBJ2-6; 8 nucleotides align to TRBD1. CDR3 length: 16 residues. Trimming cost V 5 bases and J 4 bases; bases outside gene matches: 7. Germline CDR1 and CDR2: SGHTA and FQGNSA. In DNA form, the CDR3 reads TGTGCCAGCAGCCACCAGGACAGGGCCGGGGCCAACGTCCTGACTTTC. Residues: CASSHQDRAGANVLTF.